The 26 T cell receptor beta chains given below trace back to one sample, sequenced in a study of cytomegalovirus exposure and HLA in healthy donors (dated by TCRdb to between 2016 and 2019). Preparation of the library involved the immunoSEQ multiplex PCR assay. A mixture of 60 forward primers for TCR Vbeta segments and 13 reverse primers for TCR Jbeta segments was used in the multiplex PCR. Here the immuneACCESS table is served through TCRdb, limited to in-frame sequences with V and J called. Missing clones are a known gap in these copies; in checked studies unresolved V genes cover under half, and the rest lacks a known reason. The sample table records 150,000 to 200,000 clones; roughly 80% of these occur just once. The top ten clonotypes cover roughly 8% of the sample. The sequenced sample consisted of PBMCs. These receptors came from a woman in her forties in good health and CMV-seropositive.

This sequence joins TRBV7-3 and TRBJ2-1; no definite D call. Germline CDR1 reads SGHTA; CDR2 reads FQGTGA. The CDR3 sequence is 13 residues long. V lost 2 bases and J 4 bases, leaving 6 bases between the germline ends. Here the CDR3 DNA reads TGTGCCAGCAGCTTAGAAGCGTACAATGAGCAGTTCTTC. Protein sequence: CASSLEAYNEQFF.

This chain uses TRBV28 with TRBJ2-1, with TRBD1 as a possible D gene (6 bases). The CDR3 length is 15 residues. With 2 bases removed from V and 4 bases from J, the gap between germline ends came to 12 bases. The germline V gene has CDR1 MDHEN and CDR2 SYDVKM. This chain's CDR3 is CASSLPRGRYNEQFF. The CDR3 nucleotides read TGTGCCAGCAGTTTACCCAGGGGAAGGTACAATGAGCAGTTCTTC.

The chain carries TRBV7-2 and TRBJ2-4; possible D gene TRBD1, 5 bases. V lost 5 bases, J lost 4 bases, and 9 bases lay in between. The length of the CDR3 is 13 residues. Germline loops: CDR1 SGHTA, CDR2 FQGNSA. The CDR3 region has the DNA TGTGCCAGCAGCGATACAGGAAAAAACATTCAGTACTTC. Protein sequence: CASSDTGKNIQYF.

The chain recombines TRBV2 with TRBJ2-2; TRBD2 is a possible D gene (5 bases). The germline V gene encodes CDR1 SNHLY and CDR2 FYNNEI. The CDR3 is 15 amino acids. V was pared by 5 bases and J by 7 bases, with 17 bases between. CDR3 bases: TGTGCCAGCAGTTGGACTCTCAATAATGGCGGGGAGCTGTTTTTT. This encodes CASSWTLNNGGELFF.

This sequence joins TRBV19 and TRBJ1-5; perhaps TRBD1 as D (6 bases). The CDR3 is made up of 14 amino acids. Germline V lookup: CDR1 LNHDA, CDR2 SQIVND (reference sequence). V shed 3 bases and J shed 10 bases, with 16 bases lying between them. The DNA of the CDR3 is TGTGCCAGTAGTATGGTGGTTGACAGGACACCCCAGCATTTT. This codes for CASSMVVDRTPQHF. Combining the CDR3 with reference TRBV19 and TRBJ1-5 gives the whole variable domain DGGITQSPKYLFRKEGQNVTLSCEQNLNHDAMYWYRQDPGQGLRLIYYSQIVNDFQKGDIAEGYSVSREKKESFPLTVTSAQKNPTAFYLCASSMVVDRTPQHFGDGTRLSIL.

This clone was seen a handful of times. V is TRBV6-1 and J is TRBJ1-4; 7 positions match TRBD1. The J segment lost 10 bases and the V segment lost 8 bases, leaving 1 base of the junction unmatched. CDR1 and CDR2 (germline): MNHNS, SASEGT. The CDR3 is 10 residues long. The CDR3 protein is CASQGGKLFF. CDR3 in DNA: TGTGCCAGCCAGGGGGGAAAACTGTTTTTT.

The chain joins TRBV5-1 to TRBJ2-3; 7 positions agree with TRBD2. The J segment lost 2 bases and the V segment lost 3 bases, leaving 9 bases of the junction unmatched. The CDR3 covers 16 residues. The germline V gene encodes CDR1 SGHRS and CDR2 YFSETQ. CDR3 sequence (DNA): TGCGCCAGCAGCTGGGGGACTAACCTAAACACAGATACGCAGTATTTT. Amino acids: CASSWGTNLNTDTQYF.

For the CDR3, the DNA is TGCAGCGTTGAGGGGGCGGATGGCTACACCTTC. Protein sequence: CSVEGADGYTF. The chain couples TRBV29-1 to TRBJ1-2; maybe TRBD1 (6 bases). The CDR3 consists of 11 residues. Germline V gene lookup returns CDR1 SQVTM and CDR2 ANQGSEA. Trimming stripped 3 bases from V and 6 bases from J, with 8 bases between.

The chain carries TRBV6-5 and TRBJ1-1; a weak D match, TRBD1 (6 bases). Germline V gives CDR1 MNHEY, CDR2 SVGAGI. Deletions cut 6 bases from V and 3 bases from J, with 11 bases between. CDR3 length equals 13 residues. CDR3 DNA sequence: TGTGCCAGCAGAGCTACAGGGTACACTGAAGCTTTCTTT. It translates to CASRATGYTEAFF.

Here the CDR3 reads CASSFTSGRAAGNEQFF. The DNA of the CDR3 is TGTGCCAGCAGTTTTACTAGCGGGAGGGCCGCAGGTAATGAGCAGTTCTTC. The V call is TRBV27, the J call TRBJ2-1; 13 bases are a match to TRBD2. The ends lost 3 bases at V and 7 bases at J; junction bases unmatched: 9. Germline CDR1 is MNHEY and CDR2 is SMNVEV (reference sequence). The CDR3 loop spans 17 amino acids.

The genes are TRBV7-3 and TRBJ2-1; 11 bases fit TRBD1. The CDR3 has 15 amino acids. The germline CDR1 and CDR2 sequences are SGHTA and FQGTGA. V was pared by 3 bases and J by 8 bases, with 6 bases of the junction left unmatched. The CDR3 bases are TGTGCCAGCAGCTTGGGACAGGGGGATTGGGATGAGCAGTTCTTC. It specifies CASSLGQGDWDEQFF.

The J gene is TRBJ2-2, the V gene TRBV18; TRBD2 matches at 9 bases. The CDR3 loop spans 15 amino acids. Germline CDR1 and CDR2: KGHSH and LQKENI. The ends lost 3 bases at V and 5 bases at J; junction bases unmatched: 4. The CDR3 here is CASSPAGLATGELFF. In DNA form, the CDR3 reads TGTGCCAGCTCACCTGCGGGACTAGCAACCGGGGAGCTGTTTTTT.

This CDR3 reads CASSQDWKTGALYTEAFF. In DNA form, the CDR3 reads TGCGCCAGCAGCCAAGATTGGAAGACAGGGGCGTTATACACTGAAGCTTTCTTT. V and J are TRBV4-1 and TRBJ1-1; 8 bases line up with TRBD1. The CDR3 is 18 residues long. From germline, CDR1 is MGHRA and CDR2 YSYEKL. V shed 0 bases, J shed 3 bases, and the junction held 12 bases outside the gene matches.

The CDR3 DNA is TGTGCCAGCAGTGGACAGGGGGCCTGGCCCCAGCATTTT. It translates to CASSGQGAWPQHF. This chain connects TRBV2 to TRBJ1-5, with 10 bases that match TRBD1. This CDR3 has 13 amino acids. With V trimmed by 4 bases and J by 9 bases, 3 bases remained unmatched. The V gene's germline CDR1 is SNHLY and CDR2 FYNNEI.

The chain uses TRBV28 and TRBJ2-1; 12 bases are a match to TRBD1. The CDR3 extends over 20 amino acids. Germline V lookup: CDR1 MDHEN, CDR2 SYDVKM. V was pared by 4 bases and J by 1 base, with 14 bases of the junction left unmatched. CDR3 sequence: CASSSNRDRGPLTSYNEQFF. CDR3 DNA: TGTGCCAGCAGTTCTAACCGGGACAGGGGGCCTCTTACATCCTACAATGAGCAGTTCTTC. Filled out from reference TRBV28 and TRBJ2-1, the complete variable domain reads DVKVTQSSRYLVKRTGEKVFLECVQDMDHENMFWYRQDPGLGLRLIYFSYDVKMKEKGDIPEGYSVSREKKERFSLILESASTNQTSMYLCASSSNRDRGPLTSYNEQFFGPGTRLTVL.

The V call is TRBV28, the J call TRBJ2-1; 8 bases are a match to TRBD2. Germline CDR1 MDHEN, CDR2 SYDVKM. J gave up 9 bases and V 3 bases, and 16 bases lay outside the gene matches. This CDR3 spans 17 amino acids. The CDR3 loop is CASSFPLGSGARGEQFF. CDR3 in DNA: TGTGCCAGCAGTTTTCCCCTGGGTAGCGGGGCTAGGGGTGAGCAGTTCTTC.

The chain is built from TRBV5-4 and TRBJ2-2; tentatively, D is TRBD1 (5 bases). CDR3 size: 15 residues. V was shortened by 2 bases and J by 3 bases, with 11 bases between the two germline ends. The V gene's germline CDR1 is SGHNT and CDR2 YYREEE (reference sequence). The CDR3 loop is CASSLPGSDTGELFF. For the CDR3, the DNA is TGTGCCAGCAGCTTACCAGGGTCGGACACCGGGGAGCTGTTTTTT.

This clone has a handful of counts. The J gene is TRBJ1-6, the V gene TRBV7-2; a possible D gene is TRBD1 (6 bases). The CDR3 spans 15 residues. Germline V gives CDR1 SGHTA, CDR2 FQGNSA. The V end was cut by 1 base, the J end by 7 bases, with 11 bases between. The CDR3: CASSLGPGDNSPLHF. CDR3 DNA: TGTGCCAGCAGCTTAGGTCCAGGGGACAATTCACCCCTCCACTTT.

The chain couples TRBV18 to TRBJ2-6; 7 bases map to TRBD1. V lost 5 bases to trimming and J lost 0 bases; unmatched junction nucleotides: 10. The germline V gene encodes CDR1 KGHSH and CDR2 LQKENI. The CDR3 loop spans 18 amino acids. The CDR3 loop reads CASSELPGQTSGANVLTF. CDR3 coding DNA: TGTGCCAGCTCAGAATTACCGGGACAGACCTCTGGGGCCAACGTCCTGACTTTC.

The CDR3 DNA reads TGCAGCTCGAGACAGGGGTGGGATGAGCAGTTCTTC. It is translated as CSSRQGWDEQFF. V gene TRBV29-1 combines with J gene TRBJ2-1; 8 bases line up with TRBD1. In germline, CDR1 is SQVTM, CDR2 ANQGSEA. The trim removed 8 bases at V and 8 bases at J, leaving 8 bases unmatched. The CDR3 runs to 12 residues.

V is TRBV5-1 and J is TRBJ2-1; 10 bases are shared with TRBD2. The germline V gene has CDR1 SGHRS and CDR2 YFSETQ. J gave up 5 bases and V 0 bases, and 8 bases lay outside the gene matches. CDR3 length: 17 residues. CDR3 bases: TGCGCCAGCAGCTTGGGTCAACTAGCGGGGATAAACAATGAGCAGTTCTTC. Its protein is CASSLGQLAGINNEQFF.

The chain links TRBV5-4 to TRBJ2-1; 9 bases are shared with TRBD2. The CDR3 has 16 residues. In germline, CDR1 is SGHNT, CDR2 YYREEE (reference sequence). Trimming cost V 3 bases and J 5 bases; bases outside gene matches: 9. The CDR3: CASSSGGLAIHNEQFF. The CDR3 nucleotides read TGTGCCAGCAGCTCCGGAGGACTAGCGATCCACAATGAGCAGTTCTTC.

J is TRBJ1-4 and V is TRBV18, with D unclear. The CDR3 consists of 14 residues. V was pared by 5 bases and J by 5 bases, with 12 bases between. The germline V gene has CDR1 KGHSH and CDR2 LQKENI. CDR3 loop: CASSATGRNEKLFF. CDR3 bases: TGTGCCAGCTCAGCTACGGGGAGGAATGAAAAACTGTTTTTT.

The gene calls are TRBV10-2 and TRBJ1-1; 7 positions agree with TRBD1. Germline-derived CDR1 and CDR2 are WSHSY and SAAADI. With V trimmed by 8 bases and J by 4 bases, 1 base remained unmatched. CDR3 length equals 11 residues. The CDR3 region is CASSGGTEAFF. CDR3 coding DNA: TGCGCCAGCTCAGGGGGCACTGAAGCTTTCTTT.

This sequence joins TRBV19 and TRBJ2-1; D is possibly TRBD1 (6 bases). The CDR3 sequence is 14 residues long. Germline CDR1 is LNHDA and CDR2 is SQIVND (reference sequence). Trimming removed 5 bases at V and 8 bases at J, with 16 bases between. The CDR3 bases are TGTGCCAGTAGTTACACAGGGCCGATGGATGAGCAGTTCTTC. Amino acid sequence: CASSYTGPMDEQFF.

V usage is TRBV2 and J usage is TRBJ1-1; D unresolved. The V gene's germline CDR1 is SNHLY and CDR2 FYNNEI. This CDR3 has 11 amino acids. V was clipped by 7 bases and J by 6 bases, with 9 bases between them. CDR3 region: CASKVGAEAFF. CDR3 DNA sequence: TGTGCCAGCAAGGTCGGGGCTGAAGCTTTCTTT.